Given below is one T cell receptor beta chain in context. The antigen remains undetermined. These data are taken from a study of shared clonotypes between healthy human individuals. Study-level points and caveats: Among several donors, around 5% of naive CD4 clonotypes were found in common.

Sorted-subset replicate PCRs used roughly 220 ng DNA, approximately 30,000 T cell genomes. Authors' processing steps: Sequence data from immunoSEQ were junction-only and lacked quality scores; consequently, filtering differed. Using immunoSEQ multiplex PCR, the repertoire was profiled, and TCRdb retains in-frame clones only, with some absent. The DNA gave D and trimming, while V, J and clone size come from that table. This sample has about 2.1 million clones, with roughly 91% found just once. Selected positively for CCR7 and CD45RO-negative, naive CD8 cells excluded terminally differentiated effector memory CD45RA+ cells. The donors were adults (healthy and HIV-negative) with no recent acute infections or vaccinations. V dropped 3 bases and J dropped 9 bases, with 13 bases sitting between them. CDR3 length: 13 residues. Germline CDR1 SGDLS, CDR2 YYNGEE.

The source of this sequence is a man between 18 and 29 years old in good health. Some clones in this sample may be carry-over from other donors' samples. This chain joins TRBV9 and TRBJ2-1; D is unclear. What was sequenced was naive CD8+ T cells from PBMCs. The CDR3 protein is CASSAGPRSEQFF. CDR3 in DNA: TGTGCCAGCAGCGCGGGCCCTAGGAGTGAGCAGTTCTTC.